These T cell receptor beta chains were read from a single sample in a study of blood T cell repertoires in COVID-19. The table came from immunoSEQ multiplex PCR; TCRdb's copy has only in-frame clones and leaves some out. In the table there are fewer than 250,000 clones, around 82% of which are singletons. The sequenced sample consisted of PBMCs or T cells enriched from blood (not recorded which). These receptors were taken from a woman aged 40 to 50 who had been exposed to COVID-19. The CDR3 runs from the conserved cysteine through the conserved F or W. The D gene is left open where the match is weak. Clone size is given for some rows only: seen once, a few or many times, or a class if the clone is expanded.

size | D | J | V | DNA | CDR3
. | . | TRBJ2-1 | TRBV9 | TGTGCCAGCAGCGCAACGGGGGTCGGCAATGAGCAGTTCTTC | CASSATGVGNEQFF
many | . | TRBJ2-2 | TRBV20-1 | TGCAGTGCCGGGCGGGGCGGGGAGCTGTTTTTT | CSAGRGGELFF
. | TRBD1 | TRBJ2-1 | TRBV9 | TGTGCCAGCAGCGTCCAAGTTAAGGGACAGGGGGCTAATGAGCAGTTCTTC | CASSVQVKGQGANEQFF
once | . | TRBJ2-7 | TRBV5-4 | TGTGCCAGCAGCTCAGAGGCAGCCGAGCAGTACTTC | CASSSEAAEQYF
. | TRBD1 | TRBJ1-2 | TRBV9 | TGTGCCAGCAGTTTTTCCCTTATACAGGGGATTATTAGTGGCTACACCTTC | CASSFSLIQGIISGYTF
. | TRBD1 | TRBJ2-7 | TRBV6-2/TRBV6-3 | TGTGCCAGCAGTTCGGGACAGGGTTTCTACGAGCAGTACTTC | CASSSGQGFYEQYF
. | . | TRBJ1-6 | TRBV4-2 | TGTGCCAGCAGCCACCCCGGGACACCTGGGAATTCACCCCTCCACTTT | CASSHPGTPGNSPLHF
. | TRBD2 | TRBJ2-3 | TRBV7-2 | TGTGCCAGCAGCTACCGACTAGCGGCCGGATACAGCACAGATACGCAGTATTTT | CASSYRLAAGYSTDTQYF
. | TRBD2 | TRBJ2-3 | TRBV3-1/TRBV3-2 | TGTGCCAGCAGCCGAAGGGAATATCGACTAGCGGGGGGGACAGATACGCAGTATTTT | CASSRREYRLAGGTDTQYF
. | . | TRBJ2-1 | TRBV5-4 | TGTGCCAGCAGCTTGATCGGGGACAACAATGAGCAGTTCTTC | CASSLIGDNNEQFF
. | . | TRBJ1-5 | TRBV21-1 | TGTGCCAGCAGCAGCGCCAGGGGTGTGGGTCAGCCCCAGCATTTT | CASSSARGVGQPQHF
. | TRBD1 | TRBJ2-7 | TRBV27 | TGTGCCAGCAGTTTCTCACGCCGACAGGGTTGGAGCTCCTACGAGCAGTACTTC | CASSFSRRQGWSSYEQYF
. | . | TRBJ1-2 | TRBV9 | TGTGCCAGCAGCGTTAGGACGGGGTATGGCTACACCTTC | CASSVRTGYGYTF
many | TRBD1 | TRBJ2-3 | TRBV10-3 | TGTGCCATCAGTGAGTCCCCGGGACAGGGCACAGATACGCAGTATTTT | CAISESPGQGTDTQYF
. | . | TRBJ1-3 | TRBV7-3 | TGTGCCAGCAGCTTAAAAGACCCTGGGGGGGGGACTCCCCGAAACACCATATATTTT | CASSLKDPGGGTPRNTIYF
. | . | TRBJ2-3 | TRBV7-2 | TGTGCCAGCAGCTTACTGGATACGCAGTATTTT | CASSLLDTQYF
. | . | TRBJ1-2 | TRBV29-1 | TGCAGCGTGGCCGGGGCTAACTATGGCTACACCTTC | CSVAGANYGYTF
. | . | TRBJ1-1 | TRBV5-1 | TGCGCCAGCAGCTTCGGCGGGGAAGGGGTCGCTGAAGCTTTCTTT | CASSFGGEGVAEAFF
. | . | TRBJ1-4 | TRBV5-1 | TGCGCCAGCAGCTTCGGGGGGGCGCGGACTAATGAAAAACTGTTTTTT | CASSFGGARTNEKLFF
. | . | TRBJ2-1 | TRBV19 | TGTGCCAGTATGCCGCGGGGGCCTTACAATGAGCAGTTCTTC | CASMPRGPYNEQFF
. | . | TRBJ1-1 | TRBV7-2 | TGTGCCAGCAGCTACTCGGGTGAAGCTTTCTTT | CASSYSGEAFF
. | TRBD1 | TRBJ1-4 | TRBV19 | TGTGCCAGTAGTGTTCAGGGGGCCCCCTCGACTAATGAAAAACTGTTTTTT | CASSVQGAPSTNEKLFF
. | . | TRBJ1-1 | TRBV5-1 | TGCGCCAGCACCCGTGGGGGGACGGACACTGAAGCTTTCTTT | CASTRGGTDTEAFF
. | . | TRBJ1-6 | TRBV28 | TGTGCCAGCGCAGCCGGGACCTATAATTCACCCCTCCACTTT | CASAAGTYNSPLHF